The clone carrying this T cell receptor (beta chain) turned up a few times. Its matching antigen is unknown. This record comes from a study of blood T cells in healthy people across ages. The germline CDR1 and CDR2 sequences are SGHVS and FNYEAQ. Trimming stripped 1 base from V and 3 bases from J, with 4 bases between. CDR3 size: 13 residues. A J-beta primer mix and a sample-barcoded 5' primer were used in a second PCR of about 7 to 11 cycles. In TCRdb, the 5' RACE reads were re-called with MiXCR into one record per CDR3 protein. Altogether approximately 580,000 distinct CDR3 sequences are present, around 24% being singletons, with the ten largest covering under 9%. Study-wide results and caveats: Naive CD4+ cells and diversity were both higher in long-lived donors than in aged donors.

The same data also contributed to another study, on T cells of mothers and their children.

Sequences were obtained from blood. This rearrangement joins TRBV7-6 to TRBJ2-1, with D unclear. The sequence was collected from a boy aged 5 to 17 in good health. CDR3 sequence: CASSLDIYNEQFF. As DNA, the CDR3 is TGTGCCAGCAGCTTAGACATCTACAATGAGCAGTTCTTC.